This TCR beta chain was obtained from a study of blood T cell repertoires in COVID-19. For the study at large: From T cells, B-cell-depleted T cells, or PBMCs came the material, which was cDNA or gDNA.

Measured with immunoSEQ multiplex PCR; TCRdb has only the in-frame clones, and not every one. The sample shows 150,000 to 200,000 clones, approximately 90% of them seen only once. Germline V gene data show CDR1 as SGHTA and CDR2 as FQGNSA. This CDR3 has 15 amino acids. J lost 4 bases, V lost 4 bases, and 9 bases had no gene match. The specimen sequenced was peripheral blood. The origin of this receptor is a man aged 50 to 60 with acute or convalescent COVID-19. The J gene is TRBJ1-1, the V gene TRBV7-2; 7 bases are a match to TRBD1. The chain's CDR3 is CASSSQGVLGTEAFF. The CDR3 DNA sequence: TGTGCCAGCAGCTCGCAGGGGGTTCTGGGCACTGAAGCTTTCTTT.